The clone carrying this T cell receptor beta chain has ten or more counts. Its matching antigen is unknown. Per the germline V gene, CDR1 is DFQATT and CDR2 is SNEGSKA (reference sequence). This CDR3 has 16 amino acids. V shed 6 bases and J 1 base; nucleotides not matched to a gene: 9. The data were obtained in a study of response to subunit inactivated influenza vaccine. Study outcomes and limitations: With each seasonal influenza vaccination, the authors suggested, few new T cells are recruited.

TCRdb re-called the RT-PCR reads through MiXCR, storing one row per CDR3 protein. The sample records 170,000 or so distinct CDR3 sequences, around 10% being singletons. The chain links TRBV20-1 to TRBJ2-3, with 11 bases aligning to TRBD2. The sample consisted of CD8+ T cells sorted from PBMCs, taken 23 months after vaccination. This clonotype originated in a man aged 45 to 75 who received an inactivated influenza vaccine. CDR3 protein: CSATASGGLRTDTQYF. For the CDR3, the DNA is TGCAGTGCCACGGCTAGCGGGGGGTTACGCACAGATACGCAGTATTTT.